This TCR beta chain was obtained from a study of post-analysis software for immune sequencing data. General observations from the study: Strong co-clustering by F measure was seen for same-batch samples. Controls showed significantly higher normalized Chao1 diversity than did multiple sclerosis patients. Roughly five TRBV segments appeared more often in patients than in controls, and TRBV5-6, TRBV5-1 and TRBV20-1 were among these.

TCR beta cDNA libraries included unique molecular identifiers. The yield from roughly 1 to 10 million T cells was 500,000 or so cDNA molecules in total. MiXCR, run by TCRdb on the PCR reads, gives a single entry per CDR3 protein. The data hold about 560,000 distinct CDR3 sequences, with roughly 40% observed a single time. Concerning this clonotype itself: Its target is unknown.

Trimming removed 6 bases from V and 0 bases from J; junction bases left unmatched: 6. The CDR3 contains 15 residues. The clonotype comes from a girl aged 10 to 17 with multiple sclerosis. Specimen: blood. V is TRBV12-3 or TRBV12-4 and J is TRBJ2-3; 7 bases fit TRBD1. The CDR3 protein is CASSRQGRSTDTQYF. In DNA, the CDR3 is TGTGCCAGCAGCCGACAGGGTCGGAGCACAGATACGCAGTATTTT.